This TCR beta chain was documented in a study of HIV-infected children after antiretroviral therapy interruption. Study-wide results and caveats: The Gini coefficient of naive CD4+ repertoires rose, returning to baseline by 3 years.

Looked up from germline, CDR1 is DFQATT and CDR2 is SNEGSKA (reference sequence). Trimming stripped 0 bases from V and 0 bases from J, with 9 bases between. The CDR3 runs 14 residues. Unique molecular identifiers were included in an RNA-based 3' RACE TCR library. TCRdb independently ran MiXCR on the 3' RACE reads; one entry per CDR3 protein. The data hold about 89,000 distinct CDR3 sequences, with about 7% observed a single time. This clonotype was seen at least ten times. No antigen is known for it. Treatment of the sample: PENTA 11 planned treatment interruption arm or continuous ART arm. At least 24 weeks of at least three-drug ART, in children 2 to 15 years. Sorting from thawed PBMCs isolated naive CD4+ CD45RA+ CD45RO- T cells.

This sequence was found in a pool of human donors with HIV. This rearrangement joins TRBV20-1 to TRBJ2-7; maybe TRBD2 (5 bases). Sample: CD45RA+ CD4+ T cells from PBMCs, pooled from several time points, taken from a donor given antiretroviral therapy, either interrupted or continuous. The subset here: naive CD4+ CD45RA+ CD45RO- T cells. CDR3 loop: CSARDSGSSYEQYF. DNA for the CDR3: TGCAGTGCTAGAGATTCGGGGAGCTCCTACGAGCAGTACTTC.